Listed below are T cell receptor beta chains from one sample, sequenced in a study of blood T cell repertoires in COVID-19. Assay: immunoSEQ multiplex PCR; the TCRdb copy retains only in-frame clones and omits some. The sample yields fewer than 200,000 clones, roughly 80% seen once. The sample consisted of peripheral blood. These receptors were obtained from a woman of 80 years or more with COVID-19, enrolled during active disease. The conserved cysteine and the conserved F or W are not part of the CDR3 here. Fields, in order: V gene, CDR3 protein.

v_gene: TRBV29-1; CDR3aa: SVNTGGFEQY
v_gene: TRBV24-1; CDR3aa: ATSERTSGYEQY
v_gene: TRBV7-9; CDR3aa: ASSLGQSGDQPQH
v_gene: TRBV5-4; CDR3aa: ASSAKSGDSYNEQF
v_gene: TRBV12-3/TRBV12-4; CDR3aa: ASSFTENTEAF
v_gene: TRBV2; CDR3aa: ASTLTWTGATGELF
v_gene: TRBV18; CDR3aa: ASSPGRGIEAF
v_gene: TRBV5-6; CDR3aa: ASSLGQGLSSYEQY
v_gene: TRBV28; CDR3aa: ASSWTGVGDTEAF
v_gene: TRBV19; CDR3aa: ASSPGGGRALGGTDTQY
v_gene: TRBV5-1; CDR3aa: ASSRSGYEQY
v_gene: TRBV11-2; CDR3aa: ASSLAGQVRIHT
v_gene: TRBV19; CDR3aa: ASNPTGGNYGYT
v_gene: TRBV7-2; CDR3aa: ASSPGGPYEQY
v_gene: TRBV10-3; CDR3aa: AISEVRAGSPLH
v_gene: TRBV13; CDR3aa: ASSLGQGEAF